The TCR beta chain under discussion was sequenced for a study of cytomegalovirus exposure and HLA in healthy donors. Looking at the study overall: Early released data had 80 million or so unique TCRs, all coming from HLA-typed donors. Whole-study findings and limits: Prediction of most subjects' HLA-A and HLA-B alleles by TCR beta sequences was reportedly accurate. Roughly even sequencing depth across donors was the assumption behind the presence/absence analyses.

This clone turned up a few times. Antigen specificity is unknown. Losses at the gene ends were 0 bases for V and 7 bases for J; bases not matched to a gene: 3. Germline V gene lookup returns CDR1 MGHDK and CDR2 SYGVNS. This CDR3 is 14 amino acids long. This PCR relied on a set of 60 Vbeta primers and 13 Jbeta primers. In the original analysis: In a later analysis, 80 million or so unique TCR beta chains included roughly 11 million shared by two or more donors. Profiling relied on immunoSEQ multiplex PCR, and the TCRdb table lists in-frame clones only, not all of them. Clone size and the V and J calls come from that table; the DNA yielded D and trimming. Of about 160,000 clones listed, approximately 82% are singletons.

The chain links TRBV25-1 to TRBJ2-1; 7 bases map to TRBD2. The source is a male donor in good health and CMV-seropositive. Sample: PBMCs. The CDR3 sequence: CASSEYGGSNEQFF. Here the CDR3 DNA reads TGTGCCAGCAGTGAATACGGGGGGTCTAATGAGCAGTTCTTC.